This TCR beta chain was recorded in a study of blood T cell repertoires in COVID-19. About the study: Italy, Spain and the United States were the sources of the convalescent and acute COVID-19 samples.

This CDR3 spans 12 amino acids. Germline V gives CDR1 KGHSH, CDR2 LQKENI. Deletions cut 6 bases from V and 1 base from J, with 7 bases between. Only in-frame clones appear in the TCRdb table, and some are missing; sequencing was by immunoSEQ multiplex PCR. The sample includes 250,000 to 300,000 clones, about 87% of them seen just once. The chain employs TRBV18 and TRBJ2-7; a possible D gene is TRBD1 (6 bases). Sequencing was carried out using peripheral blood. The TCR sequence derives from a woman aged 55-75 years with COVID-19, enrolled during active disease. The CDR3 loop reads CASSTGSYEQYF. The CDR3 DNA is TGTGCCAGCTCCACAGGGTCCTACGAGCAGTACTTC.